The 4 T cell receptor beta chains in this list originate from one sample, sequenced in a study of long-term antiretroviral therapy in people with HIV. An immunoSEQ assay, version v3.0, was performed at survey level. Measured with immunoSEQ multiplex PCR; TCRdb has only the in-frame clones, and not every one. The table shows about 36,000 clones, with approximately 80% occurring only once. The source was unsorted PBMCs, collected 3.4 years after starting antiretroviral therapy. The source of these receptors is a man under 40 with HIV.

This chain uses TRBV30 with TRBJ1-6, with D tentatively TRBD1 (5 bases). V lost 8 bases to trimming and J lost 7 bases, with 12 bases between them. CDR3 length: 12 residues. Germline CDR1 reads GTSNPN; CDR2 reads SVGIG (reference sequence). In DNA form, the CDR3 reads TGTGCCGGCAATTGGGGGAATTCACCCCTCCACTTT. Its translation: CAGNWGNSPLHF.

The chain links TRBV30 to TRBJ2-7; the D gene could be TRBD1 or TRBD2 (5 bases each). The CDR3 contains 12 residues. Germline V lookup: CDR1 GTSNPN, CDR2 SVGIG (reference sequence). Trimming shortened V by 0 bases and J by 6 bases, and 9 bases separated the two germline ends. CDR3 nucleotides: TGTGCCTGGAGTGTTGGGGGTGGCGAGCAGTACTTC. It encodes CAWSVGGGEQYF.

The chain carries TRBV30 and TRBJ1-5; D is ambiguous. The CDR3 loop spans 13 amino acids. Germline values: CDR1 GTSNPN, CDR2 SVGIG (reference sequence). Trimming took off 3 bases at V and 5 bases at J, with 11 bases between the two ends. The CDR3 loop reads CAWSGGSDQPQHF. As DNA, the CDR3 is TGTGCCTGGAGCGGCGGGTCCGATCAGCCCCAGCATTTT.

This clone has a single count. The chain is built from TRBV9 and TRBJ2-1; TRBD2 matches 7 bases. The junction had 9 bases not matched to a gene; V was cut back by 5 bases and J by 4 bases. This CDR3 spans 15 amino acids. CDR1 and CDR2 (germline): SGDLS, YYNGEE. CDR3 DNA sequence: TGTGCCAGCAGTTCAACAGCGGGACCATACAATGAGCAGTTCTTC. Protein sequence: CASSSTAGPYNEQFF.